This entry concerns a single TCR beta chain. This sample is part of a study of cytomegalovirus exposure and HLA in healthy donors. Germline loops: CDR1 MDHEN, CDR2 SYDVKM. The CDR3 is 13 residues long. Deletions cut 3 bases from V and 7 bases from J, with 12 bases between. Amplification used 60 Vbeta primers and 13 Jbeta primers. Produced via immunoSEQ multiplex PCR; TCRdb's table is partial and in-frame only. The table records under 140,000 clones, about three quarters of them present only once. Sequenced: PBMCs. This chain connects TRBV28 to TRBJ1-2; no firm D call. The receptor was derived from a woman aged 60-75 years in good health and CMV-seropositive. Here the CDR3 reads CASSLMTPGGYTF. In DNA form, the CDR3 reads TGTGCCAGCAGTTTGATGACCCCGGGTGGCTACACCTTC.